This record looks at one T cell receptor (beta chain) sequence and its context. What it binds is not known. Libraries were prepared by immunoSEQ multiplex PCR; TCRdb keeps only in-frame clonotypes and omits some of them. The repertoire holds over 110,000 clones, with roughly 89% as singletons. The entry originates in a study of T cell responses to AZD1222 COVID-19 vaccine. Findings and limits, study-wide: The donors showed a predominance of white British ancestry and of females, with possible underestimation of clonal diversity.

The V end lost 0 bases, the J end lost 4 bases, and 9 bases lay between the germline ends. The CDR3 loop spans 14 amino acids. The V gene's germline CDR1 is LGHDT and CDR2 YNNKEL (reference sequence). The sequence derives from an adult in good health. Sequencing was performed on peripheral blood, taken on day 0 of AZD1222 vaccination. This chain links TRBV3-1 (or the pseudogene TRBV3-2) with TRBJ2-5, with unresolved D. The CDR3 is CASSQEWRGETQYF. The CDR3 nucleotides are TGTGCCAGCAGCCAAGAATGGAGAGGAGAGACCCAGTACTTC.